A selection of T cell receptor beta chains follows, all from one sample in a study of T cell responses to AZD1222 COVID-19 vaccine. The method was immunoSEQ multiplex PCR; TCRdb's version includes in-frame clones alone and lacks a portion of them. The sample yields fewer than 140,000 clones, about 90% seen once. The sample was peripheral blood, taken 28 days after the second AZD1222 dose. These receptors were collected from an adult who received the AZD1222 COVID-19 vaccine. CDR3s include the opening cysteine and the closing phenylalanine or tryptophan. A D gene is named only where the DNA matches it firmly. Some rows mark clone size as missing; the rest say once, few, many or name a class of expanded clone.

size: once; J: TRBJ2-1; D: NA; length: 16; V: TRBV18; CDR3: CASYPAEGGNINEQFF; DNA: TGTGCCAGCTACCCCGCAGAGGGCGGGAACATTAATGAGCAGTTCTTC
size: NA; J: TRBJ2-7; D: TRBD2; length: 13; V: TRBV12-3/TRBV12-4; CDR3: CASSFREAYEQYF; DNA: TGTGCCAGCAGTTTCCGGGAGGCTTACGAGCAGTACTTC
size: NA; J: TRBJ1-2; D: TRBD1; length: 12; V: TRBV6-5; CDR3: CASRPTGDGYTF; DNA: TGTGCCAGCAGGCCGACAGGGGATGGCTACACCTTC
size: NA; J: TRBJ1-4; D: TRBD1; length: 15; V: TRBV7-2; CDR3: CASSSTGTENEKLFF; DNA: TGTGCCAGCAGCTCAACCGGGACAGAAAATGAAAAACTGTTTTTT
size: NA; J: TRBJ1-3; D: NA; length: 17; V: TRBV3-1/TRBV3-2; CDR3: CASSQVFTSTSGNTIYF; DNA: TGTGCCAGCAGCCAAGTCTTCACTTCCACCTCTGGAAACACCATATATTTT
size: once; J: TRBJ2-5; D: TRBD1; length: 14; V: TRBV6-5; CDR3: CASIPPGGIETQYF; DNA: TGTGCCAGCATCCCGCCAGGGGGAATAGAGACCCAGTACTTC
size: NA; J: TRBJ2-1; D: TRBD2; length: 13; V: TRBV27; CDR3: CASSWASGREQFF; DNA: TGTGCCAGCAGTTGGGCTAGCGGGAGGGAGCAGTTCTTC
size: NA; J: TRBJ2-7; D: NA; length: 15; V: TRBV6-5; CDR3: CASSYGGYNGYEQYF; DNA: TGTGCCAGCAGTTATGGGGGGTATAACGGCTACGAGCAGTACTTC
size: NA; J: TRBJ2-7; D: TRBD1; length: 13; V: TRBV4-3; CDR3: CASSPGQTYEQYF; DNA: TGCGCCAGCAGCCCGGGACAGACCTACGAGCAGTACTTC
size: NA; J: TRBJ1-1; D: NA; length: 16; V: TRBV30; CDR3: CAWSVPQGYVNTEAFF; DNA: TGTGCCTGGAGTGTACCGCAGGGGTATGTAAACACTGAAGCTTTCTTT
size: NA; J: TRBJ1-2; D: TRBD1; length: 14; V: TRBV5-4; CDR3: CASSQTGWDYGYTF; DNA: TGTGCCAGCAGCCAGACAGGGTGGGACTATGGCTACACCTTC
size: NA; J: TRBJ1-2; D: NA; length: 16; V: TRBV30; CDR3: CAWSGPGGKTNYGYTF; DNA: TGTGCCTGGAGTGGCCCGGGGGGTAAGACTAACTATGGCTACACCTTC
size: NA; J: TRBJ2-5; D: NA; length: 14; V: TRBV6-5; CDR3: CASSYPYLGETQYF; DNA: TGTGCCAGCAGTTACCCATATCTCGGAGAGACCCAGTACTTC
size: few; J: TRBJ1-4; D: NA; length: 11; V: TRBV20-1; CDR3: CSARVNEKLFF; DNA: TGCAGTGCTAGGGTTAATGAAAAACTGTTTTTT
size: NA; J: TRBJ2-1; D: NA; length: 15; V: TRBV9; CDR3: CASSVASSPVHEQFF; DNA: TGTGCCAGCAGCGTAGCGTCTTCCCCGGTCCATGAGCAGTTCTTC
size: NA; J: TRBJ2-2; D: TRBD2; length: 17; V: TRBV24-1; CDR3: CATSALAGAKNTGELFF; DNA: TGTGCCACCAGTGCCCTAGCGGGGGCCAAGAACACCGGGGAGCTGTTTTTT
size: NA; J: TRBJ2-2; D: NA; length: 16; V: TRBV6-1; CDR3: CASSVRPGVDTGELFF; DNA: TGTGCCAGCAGTGTCCGGCCAGGGGTAGACACCGGGGAGCTGTTTTTT
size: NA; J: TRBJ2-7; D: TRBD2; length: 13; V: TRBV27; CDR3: CASSPRGRGGTYF; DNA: TGTGCCAGCAGTCCCCGAGGGCGGGGGGGCACTTACTTC
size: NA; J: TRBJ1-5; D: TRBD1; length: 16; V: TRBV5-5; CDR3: CASSFTGGVGNQPQHF; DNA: TGTGCCAGCAGCTTCACAGGGGGAGTGGGCAATCAGCCCCAGCATTTT
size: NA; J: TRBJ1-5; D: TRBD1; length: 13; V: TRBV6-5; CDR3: CASSYSWTGGRHF; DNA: TGTGCCAGCAGTTACTCTTGGACAGGGGGAAGGCATTTT
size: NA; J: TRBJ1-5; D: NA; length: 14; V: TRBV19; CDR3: CASTTTGLYQPQHF; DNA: TGTGCCAGTACCACCACAGGGTTATATCAGCCCCAGCATTTT
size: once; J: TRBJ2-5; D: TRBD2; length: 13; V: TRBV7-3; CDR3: CASSRGDQETQYF; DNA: TGTGCCAGCAGCCGGGGGGACCAAGAGACCCAGTACTTC
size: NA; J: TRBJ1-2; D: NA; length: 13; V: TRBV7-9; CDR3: CASSKDKNYGYTF; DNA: TGTGCCAGCAGCAAGGACAAGAACTATGGCTACACCTTC
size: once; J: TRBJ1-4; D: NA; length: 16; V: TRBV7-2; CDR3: CASSPQGLPATEKLFF; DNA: TGTGCCAGCAGCCCCCAGGGACTTCCAGCGACGGAAAAACTGTTTTTT
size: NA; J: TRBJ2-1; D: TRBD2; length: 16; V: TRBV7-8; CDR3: CASSLQTSGGEEEQFF; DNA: TGTGCCAGCAGCTTACAGACTAGCGGGGGTGAGGAGGAGCAGTTCTTC
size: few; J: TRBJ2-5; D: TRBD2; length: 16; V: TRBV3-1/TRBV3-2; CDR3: CASSQRRGGLEETQYF; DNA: TGTGCCAGCAGCCAACGACGCGGGGGGCTAGAAGAGACCCAGTACTTC
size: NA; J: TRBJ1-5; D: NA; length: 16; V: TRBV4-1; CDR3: CASSQEGQGGNQPQHF; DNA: TGCGCCAGCAGCCAAGAGGGCCAGGGAGGAAATCAGCCCCAGCATTTT
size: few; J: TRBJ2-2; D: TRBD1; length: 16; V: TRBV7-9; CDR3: CASSQGQQYVTGELFF; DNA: TGTGCCAGCAGCCAGGGACAGCAATACGTGACCGGGGAGCTGTTTTTT
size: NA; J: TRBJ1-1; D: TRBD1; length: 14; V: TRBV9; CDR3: CASSGQGRNTEAFF; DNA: TGTGCCAGCAGCGGACAGGGGCGGAACACTGAAGCTTTCTTT
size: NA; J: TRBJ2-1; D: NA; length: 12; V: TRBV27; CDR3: CASSLMGHEQFF; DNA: TGTGCCAGCAGTTTGATGGGTCATGAGCAGTTCTTC
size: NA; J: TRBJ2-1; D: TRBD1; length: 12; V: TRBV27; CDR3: CASSARDSEQFF; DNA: TGTGCCAGCAGTGCCCGGGACAGTGAGCAGTTCTTC
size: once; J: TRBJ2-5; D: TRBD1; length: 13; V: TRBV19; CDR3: CASQGQLQETQYF; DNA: TGTGCCAGTCAGGGACAGCTCCAAGAGACCCAGTACTTC
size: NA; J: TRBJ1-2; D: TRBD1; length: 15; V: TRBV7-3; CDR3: CASSRRLGQDYGYTF; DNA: TGTGCCAGCAGCCGACGACTCGGACAGGACTATGGCTACACCTTC
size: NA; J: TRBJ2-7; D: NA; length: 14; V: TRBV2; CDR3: CASSETESSYEQYF; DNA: TGTGCCAGCAGTGAAACGGAGAGCTCCTACGAGCAGTACTTC
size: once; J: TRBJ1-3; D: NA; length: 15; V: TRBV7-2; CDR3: CASSFPGGTGNTIYF; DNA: TGTGCCAGCAGCTTTCCAGGAGGGACTGGAAACACCATATATTTT
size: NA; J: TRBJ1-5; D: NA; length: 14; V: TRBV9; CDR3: CASSVGESNQPQHF; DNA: TGTGCCAGCAGCGTAGGGGAGAGCAATCAGCCCCAGCATTTT
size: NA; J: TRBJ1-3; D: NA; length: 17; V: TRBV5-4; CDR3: CASSLGGVSFSGNTIYF; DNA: TGTGCCAGCAGCTTGGGGGGGGTATCCTTCTCTGGAAACACCATATATTTT
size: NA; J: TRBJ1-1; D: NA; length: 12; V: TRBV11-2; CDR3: CASSPSGLGAFF; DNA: TGTGCCAGCAGCCCCTCAGGGTTAGGAGCTTTCTTT
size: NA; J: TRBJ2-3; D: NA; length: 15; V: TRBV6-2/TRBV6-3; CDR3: CASSLTEASTDTQYF; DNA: TGTGCCAGCAGCCTCACGGAGGCTTCCACAGATACGCAGTATTTT
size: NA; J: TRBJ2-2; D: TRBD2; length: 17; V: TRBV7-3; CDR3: CASSWEGAGANTGELFF; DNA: TGTGCCAGCAGCTGGGAAGGTGCGGGGGCGAACACCGGGGAGCTGTTTTTT
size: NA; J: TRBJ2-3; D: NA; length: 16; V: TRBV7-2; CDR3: CASSSAGAKKGDTQYF; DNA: TGTGCCAGCAGCTCCGCGGGGGCGAAAAAAGGAGATACGCAGTATTTT
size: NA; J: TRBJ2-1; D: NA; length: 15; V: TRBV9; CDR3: CASSVDPQTYNEQFF; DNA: TGTGCCAGCAGCGTAGACCCGCAGACCTACAATGAGCAGTTCTTC
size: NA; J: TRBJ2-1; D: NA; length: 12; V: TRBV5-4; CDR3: CASSSRVNEQFF; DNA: TGTGCCAGCAGTTCCAGGGTTAATGAGCAGTTCTTC
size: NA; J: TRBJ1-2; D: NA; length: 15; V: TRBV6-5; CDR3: CASSLQGWNNYGYTF; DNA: TGTGCCAGCAGTTTACAGGGTTGGAATAACTATGGCTACACCTTC
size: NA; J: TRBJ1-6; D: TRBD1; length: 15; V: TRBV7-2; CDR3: CASSLTGGGGSPLHF; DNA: TGTGCCAGCAGCTTAACTGGAGGGGGCGGCTCACCCCTCCACTTT
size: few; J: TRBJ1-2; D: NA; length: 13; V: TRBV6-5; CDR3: CASSYYKGSGYTF; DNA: TGTGCCAGCAGTTACTATAAAGGGTCTGGCTACACCTTC
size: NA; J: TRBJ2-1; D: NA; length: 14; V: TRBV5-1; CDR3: CASSLAYGQEVVFF; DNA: TGCGCCAGCAGCTTGGCCTATGGTCAGGAGGTGGTGTTCTTC
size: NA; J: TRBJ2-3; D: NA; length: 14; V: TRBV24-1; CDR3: CATSGGVSTDTQYF; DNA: TGTGCCACCAGTGGCGGGGTTAGCACAGATACGCAGTATTTT
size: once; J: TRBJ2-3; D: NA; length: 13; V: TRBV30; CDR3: CAWSVRRADTQYF; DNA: TGTGCCTGGAGTGTACGCAGGGCTGATACGCAGTATTTT
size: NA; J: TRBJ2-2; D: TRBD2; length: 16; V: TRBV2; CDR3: CASNTPGTRNTGELFF; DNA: TGTGCCAGCAATACACCCGGGACTAGGAACACCGGGGAGCTGTTTTTT
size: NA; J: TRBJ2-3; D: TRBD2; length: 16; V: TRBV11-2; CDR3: CASGPGASGNTDTQYF; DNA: TGTGCCAGCGGGCCTGGGGCTAGCGGAAACACAGATACGCAGTATTTT
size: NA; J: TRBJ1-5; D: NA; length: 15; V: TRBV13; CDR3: CASSVQAYSNQPQHF; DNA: TGTGCCAGCAGCGTACAGGCGTATAGCAATCAGCCCCAGCATTTT
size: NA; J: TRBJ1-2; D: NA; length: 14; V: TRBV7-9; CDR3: CASSLTQANYGYTF; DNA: TGTGCCAGCAGCTTAACTCAGGCCAACTATGGCTACACCTTC
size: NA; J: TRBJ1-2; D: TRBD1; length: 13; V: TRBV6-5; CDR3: CASRIGTGVGYTF; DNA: TGTGCCAGCAGGATTGGGACAGGGGTCGGCTACACCTTC
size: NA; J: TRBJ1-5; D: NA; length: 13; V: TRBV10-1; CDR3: CASSGEGRQPQHF; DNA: TGCGCCAGCAGTGGGGAGGGACGTCAGCCCCAGCATTTT
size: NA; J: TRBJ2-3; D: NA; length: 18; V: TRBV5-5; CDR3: CASRFTPGAGRSTDTQYF; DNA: TGTGCCAGCAGATTCACCCCGGGGGCAGGCAGGAGCACAGATACGCAGTATTTT
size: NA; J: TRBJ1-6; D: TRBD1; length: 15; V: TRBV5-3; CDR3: CARSLGDRGDSPLHF; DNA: TGTGCCAGAAGCTTGGGGGACAGGGGGGATTCACCCCTCCACTTT
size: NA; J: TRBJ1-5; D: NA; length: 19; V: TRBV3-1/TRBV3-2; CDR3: CASSPVSADRQVSFQPQHF; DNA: TGTGCCAGCAGCCCCGTGTCAGCGGACAGACAGGTAAGTTTCCAGCCCCAGCATTTT